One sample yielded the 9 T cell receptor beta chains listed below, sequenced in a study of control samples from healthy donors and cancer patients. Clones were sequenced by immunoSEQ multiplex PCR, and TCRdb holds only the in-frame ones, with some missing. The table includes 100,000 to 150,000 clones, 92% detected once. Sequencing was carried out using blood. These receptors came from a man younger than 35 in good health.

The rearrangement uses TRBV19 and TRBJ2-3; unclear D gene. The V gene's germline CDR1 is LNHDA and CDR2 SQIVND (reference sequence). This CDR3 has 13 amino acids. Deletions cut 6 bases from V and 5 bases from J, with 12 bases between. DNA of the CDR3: TGTGCCAGTAGCGATCGTAGGCTAGATACGCAGTATTTT. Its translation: CASSDRRLDTQYF.

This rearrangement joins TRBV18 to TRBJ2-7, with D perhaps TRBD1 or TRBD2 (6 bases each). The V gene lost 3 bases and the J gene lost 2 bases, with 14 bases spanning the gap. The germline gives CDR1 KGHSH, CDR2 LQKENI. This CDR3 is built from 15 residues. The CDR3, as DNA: TGTGCCAGCTCACCGAACCCGGGGGCCGCCTACGAGCAGTACTTC. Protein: CASSPNPGAAYEQYF.

DNA for the CDR3: TGCGCCAGCAGTCAATCTCCCGCTAGGGGCTCCTACGAGCAGTACTTC. It codes for CASSQSPARGSYEQYF. V gene TRBV23-1 combines with J gene TRBJ2-7, with D possibly matching TRBD1 (5 bases). TRBV23-1 is placed among ORFs of uncertain function. The germline V and J ends were trimmed by 0 bases and 0 bases, with 12 bases remaining between them. The CDR3 contains 16 residues.

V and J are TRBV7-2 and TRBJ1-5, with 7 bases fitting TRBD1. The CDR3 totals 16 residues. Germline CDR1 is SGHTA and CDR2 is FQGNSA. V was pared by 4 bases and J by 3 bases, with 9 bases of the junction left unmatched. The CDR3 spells CASSSPPGQYNQPQHF. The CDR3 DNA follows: TGTGCCAGCAGCTCTCCTCCGGGACAGTACAATCAGCCCCAGCATTTT.

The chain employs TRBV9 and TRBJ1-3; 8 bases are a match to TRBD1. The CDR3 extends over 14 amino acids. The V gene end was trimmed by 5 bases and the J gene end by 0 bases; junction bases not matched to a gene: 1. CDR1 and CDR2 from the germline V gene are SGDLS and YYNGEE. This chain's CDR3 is CASRGQDSGNTIYF. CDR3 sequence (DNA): TGTGCCAGCAGGGGACAGGACTCTGGAAACACCATATATTTT.

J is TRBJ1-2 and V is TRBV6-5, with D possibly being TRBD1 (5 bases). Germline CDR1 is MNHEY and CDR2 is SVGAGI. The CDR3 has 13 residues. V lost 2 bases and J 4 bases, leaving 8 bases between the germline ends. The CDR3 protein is CASSYAGGYGYTF. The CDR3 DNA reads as TGTGCCAGCAGTTACGCCGGGGGCTATGGCTACACCTTC.

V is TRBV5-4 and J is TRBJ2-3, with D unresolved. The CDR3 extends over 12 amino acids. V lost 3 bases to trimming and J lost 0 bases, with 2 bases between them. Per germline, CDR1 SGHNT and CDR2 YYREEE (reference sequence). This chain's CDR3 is CASSSSTDTQYF. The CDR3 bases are TGTGCCAGCAGCTCCAGCACAGATACGCAGTATTTT.

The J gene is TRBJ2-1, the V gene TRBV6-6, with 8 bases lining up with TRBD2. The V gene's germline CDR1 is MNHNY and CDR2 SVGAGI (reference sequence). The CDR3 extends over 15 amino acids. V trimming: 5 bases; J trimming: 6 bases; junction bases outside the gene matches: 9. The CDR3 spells CASSALAGGLNEQFF. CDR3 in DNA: TGTGCCAGCAGTGCCCTCGCGGGGGGACTCAATGAGCAGTTCTTC.

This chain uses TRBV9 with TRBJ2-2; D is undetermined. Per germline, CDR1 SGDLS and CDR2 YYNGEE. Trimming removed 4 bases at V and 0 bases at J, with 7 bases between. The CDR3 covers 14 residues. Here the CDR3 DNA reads TGTGCCAGCAGCTACTTTTCGAACACCGGGGAGCTGTTTTTT. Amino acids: CASSYFSNTGELFF.